The rows below give T cell receptor beta chains drawn from one sample of a study of identical twins. TCRdb reprocessed the 5' RACE reads with MiXCR, giving one entry per CDR3 protein. The sample shows around 370,000 distinct CDR3 sequences, 8.5% to 10% of them seen only once. Material for sequencing was naive T cells sorted from blood. The source of these receptors is a woman between 50 and 59 years old in good health. Both conserved end residues are part of each CDR3. D genes are given only for firm matches. A clone size is listed for some rows: how often the clone was seen (once, few, many), or a class if it is expanded.

size	J	V	D	CDR3	DNA
many	TRBJ2-5	TRBV29-1	NA	CSAPQGGETQYF	TGCAGCGCACCCCAGGGGGGGGAGACCCAGTACTTC
many	TRBJ2-3	TRBV6-6	TRBD2	CASWLGLADKDTQYF	TGTGCCAGCTGGCTAGGGCTAGCGGACAAGGATACGCAGTATTTT
few	TRBJ2-3	TRBV5-1	TRBD1	CASSSLTGVTDTQYF	TGCGCCAGCAGCTCGCTGACAGGGGTCACAGATACGCAGTATTTT
NA	TRBJ2-7	TRBV12-3/TRBV12-4	TRBD2	CASSLTGTSREQYF	TGTGCCAGCAGTTTAACCGGGACTAGTCGGGAGCAGTACTTC
many	TRBJ2-1	TRBV29-1	TRBD2	CSVEGKMTSELYNEQFF	TGCAGCGTTGAAGGGAAAATGACTAGCGAGCTATACAATGAGCAGTTCTTC
NA	TRBJ1-1	TRBV12-5	TRBD1	CASGWGTGGFTEAFF	TGTGCTAGTGGTTGGGGTACAGGGGGCTTCACTGAAGCTTTCTTT
NA	TRBJ2-2	TRBV24-1	TRBD2	CATSQAGGPRTGELFF	TGTGCCACCAGTCAAGCGGGAGGGCCTAGGACCGGGGAGCTGTTTTTT
NA	TRBJ1-2	TRBV7-9	NA	CASSDITGYYGYTF	TGTGCCAGCAGCGATATTACAGGGTACTATGGCTACACCTTC
NA	TRBJ2-1	TRBV20-1	TRBD2	CSGLAGVYEQFF	TGCAGTGGGCTAGCGGGAGTCTATGAGCAGTTCTTC
NA	TRBJ2-1	TRBV29-1	NA	CSVDVAVGEQFF	TGCAGCGTTGACGTCGCGGTCGGTGAGCAGTTCTTC
many	TRBJ2-1	TRBV12-3/TRBV12-4	NA	CASSPRGGTDNEQFF	TGTGCCAGCAGTCCACGGGGCGGGACCGACAATGAGCAGTTCTTC
NA	TRBJ2-7	TRBV12-3/TRBV12-4	NA	CASNPQGTYEQYF	TGTGCCAGCAACCCCCAGGGCACGTACGAGCAGTACTTC
many	TRBJ1-5	TRBV5-5	NA	CASSLDRGLGLSNQPQHF	TGTGCCAGCAGCTTGGATCGGGGTTTGGGGCTTAGCAATCAGCCCCAGCATTTT
few	TRBJ2-3	TRBV10-2	NA	CASTPVTVGPDTQYF	TGCGCCAGCACCCCAGTGACGGTGGGGCCAGATACGCAGTATTTT
NA	TRBJ2-7	TRBV7-3	TRBD2	CASSLTQTSGLYEQYF	TGTGCCAGCAGCTTAACCCAGACTAGCGGGTTGTACGAGCAGTACTTC
NA	TRBJ2-1	TRBV27	TRBD2	CASSRGPGAGGNEQFF	TGTGCCAGCAGTAGGGGGCCAGGAGCGGGAGGGAATGAGCAGTTCTTC
few	TRBJ2-2	TRBV4-1	NA	CASSYMGGQITGELFF	TGCGCCAGCAGCTACATGGGGGGGCAAATCACCGGGGAGCTGTTTTTT
NA	TRBJ2-1	TRBV3-1	TRBD2	CASSQEPSGYNEQFF	TGTGCCAGCAGCCAAGAACCTAGCGGGTACAATGAGCAGTTCTTC
many	TRBJ2-5	TRBV12-3/TRBV12-4	NA	CASSSHGQVQETQYF	TGTGCCAGCAGTTCACACGGACAAGTCCAAGAGACCCAGTACTTC
few	TRBJ2-5	TRBV7-3	TRBD2	CASSLTGTSGSGWVGETQYF	TGTGCCAGCAGCTTAACCGGGACTAGCGGGAGTGGATGGGTTGGAGAGACCCAGTACTTC
few	TRBJ2-1	TRBV6-5	NA	CASSRLGRGGIGEQFF	TGTGCCAGCAGTCGACTAGGGAGGGGGGGGATAGGTGAGCAGTTCTTC
many	TRBJ2-5	TRBV5-1	NA	CASSPGEETQYF	TGCGCCAGCAGCCCCGGTGAAGAGACCCAGTACTTC
NA	TRBJ2-2	TRBV29-1	TRBD1	CSVRQGVEAGELFF	TGCAGCGTCCGACAGGGAGTGGAAGCTGGGGAGCTGTTTTTT
NA	TRBJ2-3	TRBV10-3	NA	CAISEFGGPQGTDTQYF	TGTGCCATCAGTGAGTTCGGAGGTCCTCAGGGCACAGATACGCAGTATTTT
many	TRBJ1-1	TRBV12-3/TRBV12-4	NA	CASTRQATMNTEAFF	TGTGCCAGCACCCGACAGGCGACGATGAACACTGAAGCTTTCTTT
NA	TRBJ2-7	TRBV5-5	TRBD2	CASRLAGTSYEQYF	TGTGCCAGCCGCCTAGCGGGAACCTCCTACGAGCAGTACTTC
NA	TRBJ1-2	TRBV5-1	TRBD1	CASSTFTGTGIDGYTF	TGCGCCAGCAGCACTTTTACCGGGACAGGTATCGATGGCTACACCTTC
few	TRBJ2-2	TRBV27	NA	CASSRWDTSTGELFF	TGTGCCAGCAGTCGGTGGGACACCAGCACCGGGGAGCTGTTTTTT
few	TRBJ2-7	TRBV29-1	NA	CSVRVATLEQYF	TGCAGCGTCCGGGTTGCGACTCTCGAGCAGTACTTC
few	TRBJ2-7	TRBV12-3/TRBV12-4	NA	CASSFKDGNYEQYF	TGTGCCAGCAGTTTTAAAGACGGGAACTACGAGCAGTACTTC
many	TRBJ2-7	TRBV12-3/TRBV12-4	NA	CASTRQGTYEQYF	TGTGCCAGCACCCGCCAGGGTACCTACGAGCAGTACTTC
few	TRBJ2-3	TRBV7-9	NA	CASGNRDPWGADTQYF	TGTGCCAGCGGAAACAGGGACCCTTGGGGGGCAGATACGCAGTATTTT
few	TRBJ2-7	TRBV3-1	NA	CASSQEAANPFYEQYF	TGTGCCAGCAGCCAAGAGGCGGCAAACCCTTTCTACGAGCAGTACTTC
few	TRBJ1-2	TRBV4-2	TRBD1	CASTPGQVLYGYTF	TGTGCCAGCACCCCGGGACAGGTCCTCTATGGCTACACCTTC
NA	TRBJ1-4	TRBV5-1	NA	CASSPNLRGGDEKLFF	TGCGCCAGCAGCCCTAATCTGAGGGGCGGAGATGAAAAACTGTTTTTT
NA	TRBJ2-1	TRBV27	TRBD2	CASRGTSGSPGYNEQFF	TGTGCCAGCAGGGGGACTAGCGGGAGTCCAGGATACAATGAGCAGTTCTTC
few	TRBJ1-1	TRBV11-2	TRBD1	CASSHRGSEAFF	TGTGCCAGCAGCCACAGGGGATCTGAAGCTTTCTTT